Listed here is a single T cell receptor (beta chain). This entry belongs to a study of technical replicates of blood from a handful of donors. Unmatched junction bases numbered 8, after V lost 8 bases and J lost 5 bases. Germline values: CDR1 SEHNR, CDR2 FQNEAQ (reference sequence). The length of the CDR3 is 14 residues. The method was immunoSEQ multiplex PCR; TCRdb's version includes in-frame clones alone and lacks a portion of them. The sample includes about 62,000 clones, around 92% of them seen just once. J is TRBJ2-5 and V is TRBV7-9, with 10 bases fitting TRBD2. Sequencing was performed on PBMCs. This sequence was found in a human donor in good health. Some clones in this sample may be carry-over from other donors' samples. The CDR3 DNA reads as TGTGCCAGCCATAGCGGGAGGACCCGGGAGACCCAGTACTTC. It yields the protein CASHSGRTRETQYF.